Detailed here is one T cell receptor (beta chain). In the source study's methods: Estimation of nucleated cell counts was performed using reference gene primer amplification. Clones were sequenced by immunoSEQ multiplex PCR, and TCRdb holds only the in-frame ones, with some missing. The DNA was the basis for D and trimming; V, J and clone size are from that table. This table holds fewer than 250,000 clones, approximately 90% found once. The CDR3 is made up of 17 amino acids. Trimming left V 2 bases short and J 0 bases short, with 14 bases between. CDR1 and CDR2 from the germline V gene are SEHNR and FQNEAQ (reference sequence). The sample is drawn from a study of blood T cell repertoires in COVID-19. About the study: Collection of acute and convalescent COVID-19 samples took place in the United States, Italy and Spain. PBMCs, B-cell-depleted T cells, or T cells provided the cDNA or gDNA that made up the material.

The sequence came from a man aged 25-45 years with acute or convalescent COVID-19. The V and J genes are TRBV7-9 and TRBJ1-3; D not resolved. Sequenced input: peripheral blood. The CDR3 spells CASSLIPTPSSGNTIYF. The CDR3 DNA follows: TGTGCCAGCAGCTTAATCCCCACCCCCAGCTCTGGAAACACCATATATTTT.